The rows below give T cell receptor beta chains drawn from one sample of a study of post-analysis software for immune sequencing data. TCRdb re-analysed the PCR reads in MiXCR, keeping a single row per CDR3 protein. The sample contains hundreds of thousands of distinct CDR3 sequences, 25% to 30% of which appear only once. The sample taken for sequencing was blood. These TCRs come from a girl under 18 with multiple sclerosis. CDR3s include the opening cysteine and the closing phenylalanine or tryptophan. D genes are given only for firm matches. Size is stated for part of the rows, as once, few or many counts, or as a class when the clone is expanded.

J gene: TRBJ2-7; clone size: -; D gene: TRBD2; V gene: TRBV3-1; CDR3 DNA: TGTGCCAGCAGCCAAGTCGGGAGGGCATCCGAGCAGTACTTC; CDR3 protein: CASSQVGRASEQYF
J gene: TRBJ2-5; clone size: few; D gene: -; V gene: TRBV5-1; CDR3 DNA: TGCGCCAGCAGCTTGGATGCGGGCGGGGGCCGTCAAGAGACCCAGTACTTC; CDR3 protein: CASSLDAGGGRQETQYF
J gene: TRBJ2-5; clone size: -; D gene: TRBD2; V gene: TRBV5-1; CDR3 DNA: TGCGCCAGCAGCTTGAAGCCTAGCGGACCCGGGGTGACCCAGTACTTC; CDR3 protein: CASSLKPSGPGVTQYF
J gene: TRBJ2-1; clone size: -; D gene: -; V gene: TRBV4-1; CDR3 DNA: TGCGCCAGCAGCCACCGACTACACAATGAGCAGTTCTTC; CDR3 protein: CASSHRLHNEQFF
J gene: TRBJ2-5; clone size: many; D gene: TRBD1; V gene: TRBV20-1; CDR3 DNA: TGCAGTGCGCCTCGACAGGGAGAGACCCAGTACTTC; CDR3 protein: CSAPRQGETQYF
J gene: TRBJ2-3; clone size: -; D gene: -; V gene: TRBV7-2; CDR3 DNA: TGTGCCAGCAGCTTAGTATTTGGGGGCACAGATACGCAGTATTTT; CDR3 protein: CASSLVFGGTDTQYF
J gene: TRBJ2-2; clone size: -; D gene: -; V gene: TRBV7-6; CDR3 DNA: TGTGCCAGCGCCGCCCAAACAGTTACCGGGGAGCTGTTTTTT; CDR3 protein: CASAAQTVTGELFF
J gene: TRBJ2-4; clone size: few; D gene: -; V gene: TRBV20-1; CDR3 DNA: TGCAGTGCTAGACCCACCGGGACATCTTCAATGTACTTC; CDR3 protein: CSARPTGTSSMYF
J gene: TRBJ2-6; clone size: few; D gene: TRBD2; V gene: TRBV7-2; CDR3 DNA: TGTGCCAGCAGCTTAATCGGCGGGAGCTCTGGGGCCAACGTCCTGACTTTC; CDR3 protein: CASSLIGGSSGANVLTF
J gene: TRBJ2-3; clone size: -; D gene: -; V gene: TRBV20-1; CDR3 DNA: TGCAGTGCTACCAGGGGGGATACTTACACAGATACGCAGTATTTT; CDR3 protein: CSATRGDTYTDTQYF
J gene: TRBJ2-1; clone size: -; D gene: -; V gene: TRBV2; CDR3 DNA: TGTGCCACCCAACCGGGGTACAATGAGCAGTTCTTC; CDR3 protein: CATQPGYNEQFF
J gene: TRBJ2-1; clone size: -; D gene: -; V gene: TRBV7-2; CDR3 DNA: TGTGCCAGCAGCTCATACTCCCCCAGGGATGAGCAGTTCTTC; CDR3 protein: CASSSYSPRDEQFF
J gene: TRBJ1-1; clone size: -; D gene: -; V gene: TRBV6-6; CDR3 DNA: TGTGCCAGCAGCCTTGTCGGGGGGATTGGCACTGAAGCTTTCTTT; CDR3 protein: CASSLVGGIGTEAFF
J gene: TRBJ1-2; clone size: -; D gene: -; V gene: TRBV25-1; CDR3 DNA: TGTGCCAGCAGGAATCCAACCTCGCCCGGGGCGACGGGTGGCTACACCTTC; CDR3 protein: CASRNPTSPGATGGYTF
J gene: TRBJ2-1; clone size: -; D gene: TRBD1; V gene: TRBV5-1; CDR3 DNA: TGCGCCAGCATCGACAGGGGGGTTACCAATGAGCAGTTCTTC; CDR3 protein: CASIDRGVTNEQFF
J gene: TRBJ1-2; clone size: -; D gene: -; V gene: TRBV7-9; CDR3 DNA: TGTGCCAGCAGCCCCGTCGGTCTTAACTATGGCTACACCTTC; CDR3 protein: CASSPVGLNYGYTF
J gene: TRBJ2-1; clone size: -; D gene: TRBD2; V gene: TRBV6-2/TRBV6-3; CDR3 DNA: TGTGCCAGCAGTACATGGACTAGCGGGAGCCCCCACAATGAGCAGTTCTTC; CDR3 protein: CASSTWTSGSPHNEQFF
J gene: TRBJ2-2; clone size: -; D gene: -; V gene: TRBV4-3; CDR3 DNA: TGCGCCAGCAGCCCAGGAGGCCAGGCGAACACCGGGGAGCTGTTTTTT; CDR3 protein: CASSPGGQANTGELFF
J gene: TRBJ2-1; clone size: many; D gene: -; V gene: TRBV7-2; CDR3 DNA: TGTGCCAGCAGCTTAGTGGGCGGAGGGGAGCAGTTCTTC; CDR3 protein: CASSLVGGGEQFF
J gene: TRBJ1-4; clone size: -; D gene: -; V gene: TRBV15; CDR3 DNA: TGTGCCACCAGCAGAGATGTGGAGGAAAAACTGTTTTTT; CDR3 protein: CATSRDVEEKLFF
J gene: TRBJ2-5; clone size: -; D gene: -; V gene: TRBV6-5; CDR3 DNA: TGTGCCAGCAGTTACTCGAGTAAGGGCAGTGCGCAAGAGACCCAGTACTTC; CDR3 protein: CASSYSSKGSAQETQYF
J gene: TRBJ1-1; clone size: -; D gene: -; V gene: TRBV7-9; CDR3 DNA: TGTGCCAGCAACTTATTTCAGAACACTGAAGCTTCCTTT; CDR3 protein: CASNLFQNTEASF
J gene: TRBJ2-7; clone size: few; D gene: -; V gene: TRBV3-1; CDR3 DNA: TGTGCCAGCAGCCCCAGGGTGATCTCCTACGAGCAGTACTTC; CDR3 protein: CASSPRVISYEQYF
J gene: TRBJ1-2; clone size: -; D gene: -; V gene: TRBV3-1; CDR3 DNA: TGTGCCAGCAGCCCCTTCACCCTTGGCTATGGCTACACCTTC; CDR3 protein: CASSPFTLGYGYTF
J gene: TRBJ2-1; clone size: few; D gene: TRBD1; V gene: TRBV7-2; CDR3 DNA: TGTGCCAGCAGCCCTCTGACAGGGGCCCATGAGCAGTTCTTC; CDR3 protein: CASSPLTGAHEQFF
J gene: TRBJ1-2; clone size: once; D gene: -; V gene: TRBV12-3/TRBV12-4; CDR3 DNA: TGTGCCAGCAGTTTACAGGGTCTCTATGGCTACACCTTC; CDR3 protein: CASSLQGLYGYTF
J gene: TRBJ2-7; clone size: -; D gene: -; V gene: TRBV18; CDR3 DNA: TGTGCCAGCTCACCACTCCCCCCTATAGCGTTCTACGAGCAGTACTTC; CDR3 protein: CASSPLPPIAFYEQYF
J gene: TRBJ1-1; clone size: few; D gene: TRBD1; V gene: TRBV20-1; CDR3 DNA: TGCAGTGCTAGAAAAGACACAGGGGGGGTTATGAACACTGAAGCTTTCTTT; CDR3 protein: CSARKDTGGVMNTEAFF
J gene: TRBJ2-7; clone size: -; D gene: TRBD1; V gene: TRBV5-6; CDR3 DNA: TGTGCCAGCAGGATGACAGGGGTCGCCCCCTACGAGCAGTACTTC; CDR3 protein: CASRMTGVAPYEQYF
J gene: TRBJ1-1; clone size: many; D gene: -; V gene: TRBV12-3/TRBV12-4; CDR3 DNA: TGTGCCAGCACCCCTCACGCCGGGAGGGGGGATACTGAAGCTTTCTTT; CDR3 protein: CASTPHAGRGDTEAFF
J gene: TRBJ1-1; clone size: few; D gene: -; V gene: TRBV12-3/TRBV12-4; CDR3 DNA: TGTGCCAGCAGTGGATTCGGGGGAGACACTGAAGCTTTCTTT; CDR3 protein: CASSGFGGDTEAFF
J gene: TRBJ1-2; clone size: few; D gene: -; V gene: TRBV29-1; CDR3 DNA: TGCAGCGTTGAAGATCTCACACATGGCTACACCTTC; CDR3 protein: CSVEDLTHGYTF
J gene: TRBJ2-3; clone size: -; D gene: -; V gene: TRBV20-1; CDR3 DNA: TGCAGTGCTAGAGCGACTAGTTGGGCAGATACGCAGTATTTT; CDR3 protein: CSARATSWADTQYF
J gene: TRBJ2-1; clone size: -; D gene: TRBD2; V gene: TRBV3-1; CDR3 DNA: TGTGCCAGCAGCCAAGATGGTTCGACTAGCGGGGGGCAGTTCTTC; CDR3 protein: CASSQDGSTSGGQFF
J gene: TRBJ1-5; clone size: -; D gene: -; V gene: TRBV9; CDR3 DNA: TGTGCCAGCAGCCCCAGGGCTTGGAATCAGCCCCAGCATTTT; CDR3 protein: CASSPRAWNQPQHF